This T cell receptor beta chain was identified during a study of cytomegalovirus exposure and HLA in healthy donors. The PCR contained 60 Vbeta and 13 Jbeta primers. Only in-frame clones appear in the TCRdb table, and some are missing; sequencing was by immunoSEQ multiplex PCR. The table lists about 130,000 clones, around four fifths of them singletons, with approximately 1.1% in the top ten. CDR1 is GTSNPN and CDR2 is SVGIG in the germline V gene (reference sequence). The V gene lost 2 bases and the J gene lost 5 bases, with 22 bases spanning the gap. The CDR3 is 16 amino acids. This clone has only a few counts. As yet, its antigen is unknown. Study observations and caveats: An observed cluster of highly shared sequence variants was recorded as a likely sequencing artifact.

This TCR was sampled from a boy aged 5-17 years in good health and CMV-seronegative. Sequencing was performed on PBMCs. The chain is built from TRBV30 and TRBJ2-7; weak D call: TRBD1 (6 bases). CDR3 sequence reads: CAWSSGGGTGLDEQYF. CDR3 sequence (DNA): TGTGCCTGGAGTAGCGGTGGGGGCACAGGCCTGGACGAGCAGTACTTC. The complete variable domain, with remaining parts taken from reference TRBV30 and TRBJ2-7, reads SQTIHQWPATLVQPVGSPLSLECTVEGTSNPNLYWYRQAAGRGLQLLFYSVGIGQISSEVPQNLSASRPQDRQFILSSKKLLLSDSGFYLCAWSSGGGTGLDEQYFGPGTRLTVT.